A single sample gave rise to the 4 T cell receptor beta chains below, sequenced in a study of cytomegalovirus exposure and HLA in healthy donors (dated by TCRdb to the late 2010s). The library was made by the immunoSEQ multiplex PCR assay. The multiplex PCR relied on a mix of 60 forward primers for TCR Vbeta segments and 13 reverse primers for TCR Jbeta segments. The table comes from immuneACCESS by way of TCRdb, which keeps in-frame sequences with V and J called. Part of the clones is missing from these tables; in studies checked, under half for an unresolved V gene and the rest for unknown reasons. The sample yields some 190,000 clones; approximately 80% were counted once. The ten largest clones capture approximately 14% of the sample. Specimen: PBMCs. The receptors shown here come from a woman under 40 in good health and CMV-seropositive.

A remark on this clone: Other DNA sequences of this sample code for an identical CDR3. The chain couples TRBV12-5 to TRBJ2-3; D gene unclear. The CDR3 length is 14 residues. Per the germline V gene, CDR1 is LGHNT and CDR2 is FRNRAP. The V end was cut by 0 bases, the J end by 1 base, with 5 bases between. CDR3 region: CASGLVPGTDTQYF. CDR3 nucleotide sequence: TGTGCTAGTGGTTTGGTCCCCGGCACAGATACGCAGTATTTT. Based on the CDR3 plus reference TRBV12-5 and TRBJ2-3, the full variable domain is DARVTQTPRHKVTEMGQEVTMRCQPILGHNTVFWYRQTMMQGLELLAYFRNRAPLDDSGMPKDRFSAEMPDATLATLKIQPSEPRDSAVYFCASGLVPGTDTQYFGPGTRLTVL.

V and J are TRBV27 and TRBJ1-2; no definite D call. Germline assignment: CDR1 MNHEY and CDR2 SMNVEV (reference sequence). The CDR3 consists of 12 residues. The V gene lost 3 bases and the J gene lost 3 bases, with 5 bases spanning the gap. CDR3 bases: TGTGCCAGCAGTTTTGGAGACTATGGCTACACCTTC. Translating it yields CASSFGDYGYTF.

The rearrangement uses TRBV14 and TRBJ1-1; 7 nucleotides align to TRBD1. V was pared by 4 bases and J by 5 bases, with 7 bases of the junction left unmatched. Germline-derived CDR1 and CDR2 are SGHDN and FVKESK. The CDR3 length is 14 residues. This CDR3 reads CASSLRGGGTEAFF. The CDR3, as DNA: TGTGCCAGCAGCCTAAGAGGGGGCGGAACTGAAGCTTTCTTT.

Concerning this clone: Relative to the germline gene, one junction end is altered; a read error may explain this. The chain couples TRBV9 to TRBJ2-5, with 11 bases identical to TRBD2. Germline V lookup: CDR1 SGDLS, CDR2 YYNGEE. The CDR3 has 12 amino acids. CDR3 amino acids: CASRVAGGPLYF. As DNA, the CDR3 is TGTGCCAGCAGAGTAGCGGGAGGGCCTCTGTACTTC.